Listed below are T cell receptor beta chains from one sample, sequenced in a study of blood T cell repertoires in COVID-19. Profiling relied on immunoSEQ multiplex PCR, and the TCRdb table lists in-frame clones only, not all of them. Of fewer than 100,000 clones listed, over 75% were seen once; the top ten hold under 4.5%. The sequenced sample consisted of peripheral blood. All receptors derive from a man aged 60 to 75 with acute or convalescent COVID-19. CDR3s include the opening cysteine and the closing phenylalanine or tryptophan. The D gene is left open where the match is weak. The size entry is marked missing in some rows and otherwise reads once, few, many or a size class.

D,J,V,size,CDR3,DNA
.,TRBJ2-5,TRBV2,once,CASRTTGRQETQYF,TGTGCCAGCAGAACTACAGGGCGTCAAGAGACCCAGTACTTC
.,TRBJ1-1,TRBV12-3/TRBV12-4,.,CASSLQGFEAFF,TGTGCCAGCAGTTTACAGGGATTTGAAGCTTTCTTT
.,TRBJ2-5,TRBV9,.,CASSVGGSPGETQYF,TGTGCCAGCAGCGTAGGTGGGAGCCCCGGGGAGACCCAGTACTTC
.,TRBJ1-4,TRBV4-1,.,CASSFKPQGTNEKLFF,TGCGCCAGCAGCTTCAAGCCCCAGGGCACTAATGAAAAACTGTTTTTT
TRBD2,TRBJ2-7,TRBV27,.,CASRVGAGGWGEQYF,TGTGCCAGCAGAGTTGGAGCGGGAGGCTGGGGCGAGCAGTACTTC
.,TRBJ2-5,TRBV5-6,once,CASSSQGTQETQYF,TGTGCCAGCAGCTCACAGGGCACACAAGAGACCCAGTACTTC
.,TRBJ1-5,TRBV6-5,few,CASCTTVYQPQHF,TGTGCTAGCTGTACGACAGTGTATCAGCCCCAGCATTTT
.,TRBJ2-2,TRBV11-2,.,CASSLTEKGELFF,TGTGCCAGCAGCTTAACTGAGAAGGGGGAGCTGTTTTTT
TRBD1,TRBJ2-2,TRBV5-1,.,CASSFGRTGGTGELFF,TGCGCCAGCAGCTTCGGCAGGACAGGGGGCACCGGGGAGCTGTTTTTT
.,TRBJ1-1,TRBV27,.,CASSRGGGTEAFF,TGTGCCAGCAGTAGGGGGGGAGGGACTGAAGCTTTCTTT
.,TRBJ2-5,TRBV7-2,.,CASSWANQETQYF,TGTGCCAGCAGCTGGGCGAATCAAGAGACCCAGTACTTC
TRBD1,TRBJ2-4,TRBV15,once,CATSTDRGVSKNIQYF,TGTGCCACCAGTACAGACAGGGGTGTTTCCAAAAACATTCAGTACTTC
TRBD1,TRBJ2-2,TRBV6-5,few,CASAGQGDTGELFF,TGTGCCAGCGCCGGACAGGGAGACACCGGGGAGCTGTTTTTT
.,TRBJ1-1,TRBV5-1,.,CASSLTEITEAFF,TGCGCCAGCAGCTTGACAGAAATCACTGAAGCTTTCTTT
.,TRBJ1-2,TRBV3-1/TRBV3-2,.,CASSQANSHYGYTF,TGTGCCAGCAGCCAAGCGAACAGTCACTATGGCTACACCTTC